This TCR beta chain derives from a study of blood T cell repertoires in COVID-19. This CDR3 contains 15 residues. Trimming took 2 bases from V and 0 from J; bases not matched to a gene: 3. The germline V gene has CDR1 SGHDT and CDR2 YYEEEE. Per the study methods: Amplification with reference gene primers provided the estimates of nucleated cell counts. Profiling relied on immunoSEQ multiplex PCR, and the TCRdb table lists in-frame clones only, not all of them. V and J calls and clone size come straight from that table; D and trimming were deduced from the DNA. This table holds roughly 230,000 clones, 82% found once.

The sequence was obtained from a woman older than 75 with acute or convalescent COVID-19. The sample consisted of peripheral blood. The rearrangement uses TRBV5-6 and TRBJ2-7; 9 bases line up with TRBD2. The chain's CDR3 is CASSLGLAFSYEQYF. The CDR3, as DNA: TGTGCCAGCAGCTTAGGACTAGCGTTCTCCTACGAGCAGTACTTC.